Included here is one T cell receptor beta chain sequence, with context. This clone's antigen is unknown. An end of the junction does not agree with germline; a read error may underlie this. The receptor library was made with the immunoSEQ multiplex PCR assay. On the authors' methods: A statistical classification framework was built for diagnosing cytomegalovirus status from the catalog of TCR beta chain sequences. In TCRdb, the immuneACCESS table is reduced to in-frame sequences with V and J assigned. These tables do not hold every clone; where another copy was compared, an unresolved V gene accounts for under half, and the others remain unexplained. V, J and clone size reflect that table, while D and trimming were determined from the DNA. Within this sample are a few hundred thousand clones, with 75% to 90% of them counted one time only. Of the sample, around 15% is held by the ten largest clones.

From the germline V gene, CDR1 is SGHRS and CDR2 is YFSETQ. Inclusive of the bounding cysteine and phenylalanine, the CDR3 is 14 residues long. Only the CDR3 part of the read is kept: 42 bases, read in frame from the first base. Donors formed part of the validation cohort, which comprised fewer than 150 subjects and was distinct from the first cohort of 666 subjects. The data are from a study of cytomegalovirus exposure and HLA in healthy donors (dated 2017 in TCRdb). With regard to the full study: According to a later analysis, the 120 or so validation repertoires were produced on the same platform as the 680 or so repertoires of the first cohort. The study aimed to test whether signatures of past pathogen exposure could be identified by cataloging public T cell receptors. A separate validation cohort of 100 to 150 different subjects was used in addition to the roughly 640-subject first cohort. To predict cytomegalovirus infection status, the study combined high-throughput TCR immunosequencing, statistical association of individual TCRs with disease status, and machine learning. Overall study outcomes, separate from this receptor: The study gave a list of 150 to 200 TCR beta chains associated with cytomegalovirus. Most TCR sequences were observed very rarely across donors, whereas some public TCRs were present in many individuals. A few of the identified cytomegalovirus-associated TCR beta chains were confirmed in vitro to be specific for cytomegalovirus antigens. In a later analysis, TCRs clustered in the first cohort were found to also tend to co-occur in the roughly 110 validation repertoires, with 90% to 95% of cluster scores above 0. In both the original and validation cohorts, the classifier was reported to diagnose cytomegalovirus status with high specificity and sensitivity. The authors suggested that the approach could potentially be generalized to other disease states and immunological phenotypes. All 110 or so repertoires were used to score co-occurrence in the validation cohort in a later analysis, because that analysis had no HLA typing for the cohort.

The sample consisted of PBMCs. The chain links TRBV5-1 with TRBJ2-5; the D gene cannot be named for sure. This sequence was found in a woman in her 30s in good health and CMV-seropositive. The DNA sequence is given as TGCGCCAGCAGCTTGGGAGACAACCACGAGACCCAGTACTTC. Its protein reads: CASSLGDNHETQYF.